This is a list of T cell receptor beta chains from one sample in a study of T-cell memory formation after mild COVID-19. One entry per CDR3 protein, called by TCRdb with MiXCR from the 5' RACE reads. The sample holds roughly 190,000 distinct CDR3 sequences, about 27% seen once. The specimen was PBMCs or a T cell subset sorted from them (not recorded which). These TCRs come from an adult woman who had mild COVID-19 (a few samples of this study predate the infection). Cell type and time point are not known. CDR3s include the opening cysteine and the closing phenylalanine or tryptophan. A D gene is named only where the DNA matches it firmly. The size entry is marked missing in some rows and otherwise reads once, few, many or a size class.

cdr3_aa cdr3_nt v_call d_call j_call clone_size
CASSSGLAGIAYEQYF TGCGCCAGCAGCTCCGGACTAGCGGGAATTGCATACGAGCAGTACTTC TRBV5-1 TRBD2 TRBJ2-7 few
CASSSQGLGTGNIQYF TGCGCCAGCAGCTCCCAAGGGCTTGGGACAGGGAACATTCAGTACTTC TRBV5-1 TRBD1 TRBJ2-4 .
CASSWDQGEQYF TGTGCCAGCAGCTGGGACCAGGGCGAGCAGTACTTC TRBV5-6 . TRBJ2-7 .
CASSPWDSSAKVLTF TGTGCCAGCAGCCCCTGGGACAGTTCGGCCAAAGTCCTGACTTTC TRBV7-9 TRBD1 TRBJ2-6 .
CATADRGGDEQYF TGTGCCACCGCGGACAGGGGAGGCGACGAGCAGTACTTC TRBV27 TRBD1 TRBJ2-7 few
CASRTSGRDEQYF TGTGCAAGCAGAACTAGCGGGAGGGACGAGCAGTACTTC TRBV6-6 TRBD2 TRBJ2-7 .
CASSFSGLAGAHVLETQYF TGTGCCAGCAGCTTTTCTGGACTAGCGGGGGCCCACGTGCTCGAGACCCAGTACTTC TRBV5-5 TRBD2 TRBJ2-5 .
CASNRAGLAGPNEQFF TGTGCCAGCAACAGAGCTGGACTAGCGGGGCCCAATGAGCAGTTCTTC TRBV2 TRBD2 TRBJ2-1 .
CASSLRLAGGSGANVLTF TGTGCCAGCAGCTTAAGGCTAGCGGGAGGTTCTGGGGCCAACGTCCTGACTTTC TRBV7-9 TRBD2 TRBJ2-6 .
CASSLVLGTGELFF TGTGCCAGCAGCTTAGTCCTGGGTACCGGGGAGCTGTTTTTT TRBV7-9 . TRBJ2-2 few
CASSLGSGRLSEQYF TGTGCCAGCAGTTTAGGTAGCGGGAGACTCTCCGAGCAGTACTTC TRBV12-3/TRBV12-4 TRBD2 TRBJ2-7 .
CASSAKQGEAFF TGTGCCAGCAGCGCCAAGCAGGGTGAAGCTTTCTTT TRBV9 . TRBJ1-1 .
CAWSVTRTSGSHNEQFF TGTGCCTGGAGTGTAACTCGGACTAGCGGGAGCCACAATGAGCAGTTCTTC TRBV30 TRBD2 TRBJ2-1 .
CATSRGVTGLYEQYF TGTGCCACCAGCAGAGGTGTCACAGGGTTATACGAGCAGTACTTC TRBV15 . TRBJ2-7 few
CASRTGTAVQETQYF TGCGCCAGCAGAACCGGGACGGCCGTTCAAGAGACCCAGTACTTC TRBV5-1 . TRBJ2-5 .
CASSLALGRGDTQYF TGTGCCAGCAGCTTAGCTCTGGGGCGCGGAGATACGCAGTATTTT TRBV7-9 . TRBJ2-3 .
CASSLQGSGGANVLTF TGTGCCAGCAGCTTACAGGGGAGCGGTGGGGCCAACGTCCTGACTTTC TRBV5-6 TRBD1 TRBJ2-6 .
CASSGTGIEQYF TGTGCCAGCAGTGGTACAGGGATAGAGCAGTACTTC TRBV6-2/TRBV6-3 . TRBJ2-7 .
CASSSSGLAGTNTGELFF TGTGCCAGCAGCTCATCGGGACTAGCGGGGACCAACACCGGGGAGCTGTTTTTT TRBV7-9 TRBD2 TRBJ2-2 few
CASSYSASGRAYEQYF TGTGCCAGCAGTTACTCGGCTAGCGGGAGGGCCTACGAGCAGTACTTC TRBV6-5 TRBD2 TRBJ2-7 .
CAISSPGRAKDEQYF TGTGCCATCAGTTCCCCAGGGAGAGCTAAGGACGAGCAGTACTTC TRBV10-3 . TRBJ2-7 .
CASSQDLPTDYGYTF TGTGCCAGCAGCCAAGATCTCCCGACAGACTATGGCTACACCTTC TRBV4-2 . TRBJ1-2 .
CASSYRGPYGYTF TGTGCCAGCAGCTACAGGGGTCCCTATGGCTACACCTTC TRBV7-2 TRBD1 TRBJ1-2 .
CASSFVHRGADEQYF TGTGCCAGCAGTTTTGTCCACAGGGGTGCGGACGAGCAGTACTTC TRBV12-3/TRBV12-4 TRBD1 TRBJ2-7 few
CSVRDRGADTQYF TGCAGCGTGAGGGACAGGGGCGCAGATACGCAGTATTTT TRBV29-1 TRBD1 TRBJ2-3 once
CASSLRGPMNEQYF TGTGCCAGCAGCCTCCGGGGGCCGATGAACGAGCAGTACTTC TRBV7-9 . TRBJ2-7 .
CASSLDSSAYEQYF TGTGCCAGCAGTTTGGATTCGTCGGCCTACGAGCAGTACTTC TRBV12-3/TRBV12-4 . TRBJ2-7 few
CATSDPSGRVFDEQFF TGTGCCACCAGTGATCCGAGCGGGAGGGTTTTCGATGAGCAGTTCTTC TRBV24-1 TRBD2 TRBJ2-1 .
CASSLQGGNSPLHF TGTGCCAGCAGCCTACAGGGAGGGAATTCACCCCTCCACTTT TRBV11-2 . TRBJ1-6 .
CSVAAGRYNEKLFF TGCAGCGTAGCCGCGGGACGGTATAATGAAAAACTGTTTTTT TRBV29-1 . TRBJ1-4 few
CASSILGGSDAGYTF TGTGCCAGTAGTATTCTCGGGGGTTCGGATGCCGGCTACACCTTC TRBV19 . TRBJ1-2 .
CASSLDPITDEQYF TGTGCCAGCAGCTTAGACCCGATAACGGACGAGCAGTACTTC TRBV7-2 . TRBJ2-7 .
CASRLTAGRTEAFF TGTGCCAGCAGGTTAACGGCAGGGCGAACTGAAGCTTTCTTT TRBV3-1 . TRBJ1-1 few
CASSFLHPTLFF TGTGCCAGCAGCTTCCTACACCCAACGCTGTTCTTC TRBV5-6 . TRBJ2-1 .
CASSLSWVNEQFF TGTGCCAGCAGCTTATCGTGGGTGAATGAGCAGTTCTTC TRBV11-3 . TRBJ2-1 few
CASSAGSGVRETQYF TGTGCCAGCAGTGCCGGGTCTGGCGTGCGGGAGACCCAGTACTTC TRBV6-1 . TRBJ2-5 few
CAWSGGGPEAFF TGTGCCTGGAGTGGGGGGGGCCCTGAAGCTTTCTTT TRBV30 . TRBJ1-1 .
CASRPTSVRNNEQFF TGTGCCAGCAGACCTACTAGCGTGAGAAACAATGAGCAGTTCTTC TRBV6-1 TRBD2 TRBJ2-1 .
CASTPWGTTYEQYF TGTGCCAGCACCCCGTGGGGGACGACCTACGAGCAGTACTTC TRBV28 . TRBJ2-7 .
CASSRHSSSYNEQFF TGTGCCAGCAGCCGCCACAGTAGCTCCTACAATGAGCAGTTCTTC TRBV7-8 . TRBJ2-1 .
CASSQRTGRVETQYF TGTGCCAGCAGCCAACGGACAGGGAGGGTAGAGACCCAGTACTTC TRBV7-2 . TRBJ2-5 .
CASSSGPWTSGSEQFF TGTGCCAGCAGCTCGGGCCCCTGGACTAGCGGGAGTGAGCAGTTCTTC TRBV5-5 TRBD2 TRBJ2-1 few
CASSVAGGFNEQFF TGTGCCAGCAGTGTAGCGGGAGGGTTCAATGAGCAGTTCTTC TRBV6-4 TRBD2 TRBJ2-1 .
CASSGLAGDGGNEQFF TGTGCCAGCAGTGGTCTAGCGGGAGATGGGGGGAATGAGCAGTTCTTC TRBV25-1 TRBD2 TRBJ2-1 few
CASSPDRANTEAFF TGTGCCAGCAGCCCAGACAGGGCGAACACTGAAGCTTTCTTT TRBV5-5 TRBD1 TRBJ1-1 few
CASSLNFWDRGRDTGELFF TGTGCCAGCAGCTTAAATTTTTGGGACAGGGGGCGAGACACCGGGGAGCTGTTTTTT TRBV7-2 TRBD1 TRBJ2-2 .